Each of the 21 T cell receptor beta chains below was sequenced from the same sample in a study of shared clonotypes between healthy human individuals. Profiling relied on immunoSEQ multiplex PCR, and the TCRdb table lists in-frame clones only, not all of them. The table lists 950,000 to 1,200,000 clones, approximately 80% of them singletons. Sequencing was done on a sample of memory CD4+ T cells from PBMCs. The subset denotes: CD45RA-negative fraction. The receptors were sampled from a young man in good health. Some clones in this sample may be carry-over from other donors' samples.

The genes are TRBV5-4 and TRBJ2-2; D not resolved. Trimming removed 4 bases at V and 6 bases at J, with 10 bases between. CDR1 and CDR2 (germline): SGHNT, YYREEE (reference sequence). The CDR3 consists of 13 residues. CDR3 in amino acids: CASSPHGSGELFF. CDR3 coding DNA: TGTGCCAGCAGCCCTCACGGCTCCGGGGAGCTGTTTTTT. The variable domain in full, with the rest retrieved from reference TRBV5-4 and TRBJ2-2, is ETGVTQSPTHLIKTRGQQVTLRCSSQSGHNTVSWYQQALGQGPQFIFQYYREEENGRGNFPPRFSGLQFPNYSSELNVNALELDDSALYLCASSPHGSGELFFGEGSRLTVL.

The chain joins TRBV7-3 to TRBJ2-3, with 9 bases matching TRBD2. The ends lost 3 bases at V and 4 bases at J; junction bases unmatched: 5. CDR3 length: 15 residues. Germline lookup yields CDR1 SGHTA and CDR2 FQGTGA. This CDR3 reads CASSFAGGSADTQYF. CDR3 sequence (DNA): TGTGCCAGCAGCTTTGCGGGAGGGTCAGCAGATACGCAGTATTTT. Filled out from reference TRBV7-3 and TRBJ2-3, the complete variable domain reads GAGVSQTPSNKVTEKGKYVELRCDPISGHTALYWYRQSLGQGPEFLIYFQGTGAADDSGLPNDRFFAVRPEGSVSTLKIQRTERGDSAVYLCASSFAGGSADTQYFGPGTRLTVL.

The CDR3 region is CASLGRNTGELFF. DNA of the CDR3: TGTGCCAGCCTCGGGAGGAACACCGGGGAGCTGTTTTTT. This chain links TRBV28 with TRBJ2-2; a possible D gene is TRBD2 (6 bases). There are 13 residues in the CDR3. Germline V CDR1 and CDR2: MDHEN, SYDVKM. V gave up 8 bases and J gave up 1 base, with 8 bases separating them.

The chain couples TRBV5-1 to TRBJ1-3; D gene unclear. The germline CDR1 and CDR2 sequences are SGHRS and YFSETQ. Trimming stripped 3 bases from V and 0 bases from J, with 13 bases between. This CDR3 spans 16 amino acids. The CDR3 loop is CASSSNKPDSGNTIYF. Here the CDR3 DNA reads TGCGCCAGCAGCTCCAATAAGCCCGACTCTGGAAACACCATATATTTT.

Turning to this clone: This sample also contains other DNA sequences that code for the same CDR3. The V gene is TRBV5-1, the J gene TRBJ2-7; a possible D gene is TRBD1 (5 bases). V was trimmed by 4 bases and J by 2 bases, leaving 13 bases between them. CDR1 is SGHRS and CDR2 is YFSETQ in the germline V gene. The CDR3 loop spans 14 amino acids. The CDR3 coding sequence is TGCGCCAGCAGCCCACCTACAGGAACCTACGAGCAGTACTTC. Its protein product is CASSPPTGTYEQYF.

The J gene is TRBJ2-2, the V gene TRBV18, with D hard to call. There are 17 residues in the CDR3. V lost 2 bases and J 6 bases, leaving 19 bases between the germline ends. Germline V gives CDR1 KGHSH, CDR2 LQKENI. The CDR3 protein is CASSPLAQAVRAGELFF. As DNA, the CDR3 is TGTGCCAGCTCACCATTGGCCCAGGCAGTTAGGGCCGGGGAGCTGTTTTTT.

The chain carries TRBV28 and TRBJ1-1; D ambiguous. The V gene's germline CDR1 is MDHEN and CDR2 SYDVKM. The CDR3 is 16 amino acids. Between the trimmed V and J ends, which lost 3 bases and 4 bases, there was a span of 18 bases. In nucleotides, the CDR3 is TGTGCCAGCAGTTTCCTTGGCGGGATTACGGGCACTGAAGCTTTCTTT. It yields the protein CASSFLGGITGTEAFF. The full variable domain, its missing parts supplied by reference TRBV28 and TRBJ1-1, is DVKVTQSSRYLVKRTGEKVFLECVQDMDHENMFWYRQDPGLGLRLIYFSYDVKMKEKGDIPEGYSVSREKKERFSLILESASTNQTSMYLCASSFLGGITGTEAFFGQGTRLTVV.

This chain joins TRBV29-1 and TRBJ2-5; no clear D gene. The V and J ends lost 8 bases and 5 bases respectively, with 9 bases between them. Looked up from germline, CDR1 is SQVTM and CDR2 is ANQGSEA. The CDR3 totals 10 residues. The CDR3 DNA follows: TGCAGCCTCTCAGCGGAGACCCAGTACTTC. Translating it yields CSLSAETQYF. The entire variable domain, with the rest obtained from reference TRBV29-1 and TRBJ2-5, is as follows: SAVISQKPSRDICQRGTSLTIQCQVDSQVTMMFWYRQQPGQSLTLIATANQGSEATYESGFVIDKFPISRPNLTFSTLTVSNMSPEDSSIYLCSLSAETQYFGPGTRLLVL.

In this sample, this clone turned up once. The chain links TRBV5-5 to TRBJ2-2; D unresolved. Per the germline V gene, CDR1 is SGHKS and CDR2 is YYEKEE (reference sequence). The CDR3 contains 16 residues. V gave up 1 base and J gave up 5 bases, with 15 bases separating them. In DNA, the CDR3 is TGTGCCAGCAGCTTGTATTCAGGAGTCAGGACCGGGGAGCTGTTTTTT. Translated, it gives CASSLYSGVRTGELFF. The full variable domain, its missing parts supplied by reference TRBV5-5 and TRBJ2-2, is DAGVTQSPTHLIKTRGQQVTLRCSPISGHKSVSWYQQVLGQGPQFIFQYYEKEERGRGNFPDRFSARQFPNYSSELNVNALLLGDSALYLCASSLYSGVRTGELFFGEGSRLTVL.

This clone was seen a handful of times. The chain links TRBV7-8 to TRBJ1-1; D not certain. Germline V gives CDR1 SGHVS, CDR2 FQNEAQ. The CDR3 extends over 18 amino acids. Trimming cost V 3 bases and J 6 bases, with 26 bases left between them. In DNA, the CDR3 is TGTGCCAGCAGCTTCACCGAGGCCGTACCAATAAAACGAGCTGAAGCTTTCTTT. It is translated as CASSFTEAVPIKRAEAFF.

The rearrangement links TRBV19 to TRBJ2-7; 7 bases match TRBD2. The CDR3 spans 15 residues. Germline loops: CDR1 LNHDA, CDR2 SQIVND (reference sequence). After removal of 3 bases from V and 2 bases from J, the junction contained 7 bases not matched to a gene. CDR3 region: CASSIGGGDPYEQYF. In DNA form, the CDR3 reads TGTGCCAGTAGTATTGGGGGGGGTGACCCCTACGAGCAGTACTTC.

V is TRBV2 and J is TRBJ2-3; TRBD1 might be the D (6 bases). The CDR3 totals 14 residues. Germline CDR1 is SNHLY and CDR2 is FYNNEI. The V end was cut by 11 bases, the J end by 4 bases, with 19 bases between. The CDR3 DNA reads as TGTGCCGTTCAGAGAAGGACAGCAGCAGATACGCAGTATTTT. It specifies CAVQRRTAADTQYF.

The V call is TRBV7-2, the J call TRBJ2-2, with D perhaps matching TRBD1 or TRBD2 (5 bases each). V was trimmed by 9 bases and J by 4 bases, leaving 21 bases between them. This CDR3 has 16 residues. The germline CDR1 and CDR2 sequences are SGHTA and FQGNSA. In DNA, the CDR3 is TGTGCCAGTTTACTCAACCCGGGACCCCTCACCGGGGAGCTGTTTTTT. Protein product: CASLLNPGPLTGELFF. The full variable domain, completed using reference TRBV7-2 and TRBJ2-2, is GAGVSQSPSNKVTEKGKDVELRCDPISGHTALYWYRQSLGQGLEFLIYFQGNSAPDKSGLPSDRFSAERTGGSVSTLTIQRTQQEDSAVYLCASLLNPGPLTGELFFGEGSRLTVL.

The chain employs TRBV9 and TRBJ2-1; TRBD2 agrees at 7 bases. The CDR3 totals 16 residues. The junction had 4 bases not matched to a gene; V was cut back by 1 base and J by 0 bases. CDR1 is SGDLS and CDR2 is YYNGEE in the germline V gene. The CDR3 coding sequence is TGTGCCAGCAGCGTATTTTCGGGAGGCTCCTACAATGAGCAGTTCTTC. This translates into CASSVFSGGSYNEQFF.

The V gene is TRBV28, the J gene TRBJ1-2, with no clear D. This CDR3 has 13 residues. V lost 2 bases and J lost 8, with 12 bases in between. Germline lookup yields CDR1 MDHEN and CDR2 SYDVKM. The CDR3 DNA sequence: TGTGCCAGCAGTTTAAGAAGGGTCCGAGGCTACACCTTC. Its translation: CASSLRRVRGYTF.

This rearrangement joins TRBV4-3 to TRBJ2-3; 7 bases are a match to TRBD1. This CDR3 comprises 15 residues. Looked up from germline, CDR1 is LGHNA and CDR2 is YSLEER. V trimming: 3 bases; J trimming: 6 bases; junction bases outside the gene matches: 9. In DNA, the CDR3 is TGCGCCAGCAGCCAGGGTACCGGGACAGTGGATACGCAGTATTTT. As protein: CASSQGTGTVDTQYF.

This clone turned up a few times. The sample contains more than one DNA sequence encoding this CDR3. The V call is TRBV28, the J call TRBJ1-2; D is undetermined. Between the trimmed V and J ends, which lost 3 bases and 4 bases, there was a span of 9 bases. The CDR3 has 13 residues. Per germline, CDR1 MDHEN and CDR2 SYDVKM. CDR3 region: CASSFGLLYGYTF. In DNA, the CDR3 is TGTGCCAGCAGTTTTGGGTTACTCTATGGCTACACCTTC.

This chain links TRBV9 with TRBJ2-2; 8 bases are a match to TRBD1. Unmatched junction bases numbered 9, after V lost 0 bases and J lost 5 bases. Germline loops: CDR1 SGDLS, CDR2 YYNGEE. The CDR3 is made up of 17 amino acids. CDR3 sequence: CASSVGVGTGFTGELFF. The CDR3 bases are TGTGCCAGCAGCGTAGGGGTCGGGACAGGTTTTACCGGGGAGCTGTTTTTT.

This clone is a singleton in its sample. This rearrangement joins TRBV29-1 to TRBJ2-7, with TRBD2 matching over 11 bases. The CDR3 is 15 residues long. V lost 5 bases to trimming and J lost 1 base; unmatched junction nucleotides: 7. Germline V lookup: CDR1 SQVTM, CDR2 ANQGSEA. Here the CDR3 reads CSVSTGTSGSYEQYF. In DNA form, the CDR3 reads TGCAGCGTTAGCACCGGGACTAGCGGATCCTACGAGCAGTACTTC.

The V call is TRBV19, the J call TRBJ2-1; the match to TRBD2 covers 10 bases. The CDR3 spans 17 residues. CDR1 is LNHDA, CDR2 SQIVND, per germline (reference sequence). V shed 4 bases and J 7 bases; nucleotides not matched to a gene: 13. The CDR3 loop is CASSKELAGRARNEQFF. The CDR3 DNA is TGTGCCAGTAGTAAAGAACTAGCGGGAAGGGCCCGTAATGAGCAGTTCTTC.

The chain employs TRBV5-1 and TRBJ2-3; TRBD1 might be the D (6 bases). This CDR3 spans 13 amino acids. Germline-derived CDR1 and CDR2 are SGHRS and YFSETQ. Between the trimmed V and J ends, which lost 4 bases and 6 bases, there was a span of 12 bases. CDR3 sequence: CASSRGTGDTQYF. The CDR3 DNA is TGCGCCAGCAGCAGGGGAACAGGGGATACGCAGTATTTT.